The 15 T cell receptor beta chains below were found in one sample sequenced in a study of Ad26.COV2.S vaccination and SARS-CoV-2 variants. As to treatment: around 19 received Ad26.COV2.S at low or high dose, single or two shots; about five received placebo; per-sample allocation not given. Sampling occurred on day 63 after the first vaccine or placebo injection. TCRdb keeps only in-frame clones here, not all; method: immunoSEQ multiplex PCR. The data show roughly 300,000 clones, roughly 90% seen once. Sample: peripheral blood, taken in a trial of Ad26.COV2.S vaccine versus placebo. The receptors were gathered from a person between 18 and 59 years old who received the Ad26.COV2.S COVID-19 vaccine or a placebo.

This clone was counted once. The chain is built from TRBV7-9 and TRBJ2-1; D gene ambiguous. Germline lookup yields CDR1 SEHNR and CDR2 FQNEAQ (reference sequence). The CDR3 loop spans 14 amino acids. Trimming pared 5 bases from V and 10 bases from J, leaving 18 bases between. DNA for the CDR3: TGTGCCAGCAGCCAAGTGGGCCCCCCGGACGAGCAGTTCTTC. This gives the protein CASSQVGPPDEQFF.

The chain's CDR3 is CASSLSGGGGYTF. The CDR3 DNA sequence: TGTGCCAGCAGTTTATCAGGGGGTGGAGGCTACACCTTC. This sequence joins TRBV28 and TRBJ1-2; 7 bases map to TRBD1. The V and J ends lost 1 base and 8 bases, in that order; junction bases with no gene match: 4. The CDR3 totals 13 residues. Per germline, CDR1 MDHEN and CDR2 SYDVKM.

The chain recombines TRBV7-8 with TRBJ2-7; D ambiguous. The CDR3 extends over 13 amino acids. Germline V gene lookup returns CDR1 SGHVS and CDR2 FQNEAQ. Trimming took 1 base from V and 6 from J, leaving 10 bases between them. The CDR3 reads CASSLEEVPEQYF. CDR3 nucleotides: TGTGCCAGCAGCTTAGAAGAGGTTCCCGAGCAGTACTTC.

This chain links TRBV28 with TRBJ2-2; 11 nucleotides agree with TRBD1. CDR3 size: 15 residues. The germline CDR1 and CDR2 sequences are MDHEN and SYDVKM. J gave up 6 bases and V 6 bases, and 6 bases lay outside the gene matches. This CDR3 reads CASRWDRGMAGELFF. DNA for the CDR3: TGTGCCAGCAGGTGGGACAGGGGGATGGCCGGGGAGCTGTTTTTT. Variable domain in full (rest from reference TRBV28 and TRBJ2-2): DVKVTQSSRYLVKRTGEKVFLECVQDMDHENMFWYRQDPGLGLRLIYFSYDVKMKEKGDIPEGYSVSREKKERFSLILESASTNQTSMYLCASRWDRGMAGELFFGEGSRLTVL.

This clone was found a few times. The chain is built from TRBV18 and TRBJ2-7; 9 positions agree with TRBD1. Per germline, CDR1 KGHSH and CDR2 LQKENI. J was trimmed by 5 bases and V by 4 bases; bases with no gene match: 9. The length of the CDR3 is 15 residues. CDR3 sequence (DNA): TGTGCCAGCTCACGACCCGGGACAGGGTCCCACGAGCAGTACTTC. It yields the protein CASSRPGTGSHEQYF.

The rearrangement joins TRBV27 to TRBJ1-6, with a weak D call TRBD1 (5 bases). In germline, CDR1 is MNHEY, CDR2 SMNVEV (reference sequence). This CDR3 is 16 amino acids long. V was pared by 3 bases and J by 6 bases, with 15 bases between. Written as DNA, the CDR3 is TGTGCCAGCAGTTTCGTTATAGCAGGGACTAATTCACCCCTCCACTTT. Protein: CASSFVIAGTNSPLHF.

This chain links TRBV4-3 with TRBJ1-5; D not certain. Per germline, CDR1 LGHNA and CDR2 YSLEER. V lost 1 base and J 5 bases, leaving 6 bases between the germline ends. The CDR3 extends over 13 amino acids. The CDR3, as DNA: TGCGCCAGCAGCCAAGGGTACGATCAGCCCCAGCATTTT. This translates into CASSQGYDQPQHF.

This rearrangement joins TRBV5-5 to TRBJ2-3; D is uncertain. Germline CDR1 and CDR2: SGHKS and YYEKEE (reference sequence). This CDR3 comprises 14 residues. The germline V and J ends were trimmed by 0 bases and 1 base, with 6 bases remaining between them. This chain's CDR3 is CASSLVPGTDTQYF. CDR3 bases: TGTGCCAGCAGCTTGGTTCCGGGCACAGATACGCAGTATTTT. The full variable domain, with the rest looked up from reference TRBV5-5 and TRBJ2-3, is DAGVTQSPTHLIKTRGQQVTLRCSPISGHKSVSWYQQVLGQGPQFIFQYYEKEERGRGNFPDRFSARQFPNYSSELNVNALLLGDSALYLCASSLVPGTDTQYFGPGTRLTVL.

J is TRBJ2-1 and V is TRBV12-5; 10 nucleotides line up with TRBD2. Germline V gene data show CDR1 as LGHNT and CDR2 as FRNRAP. This CDR3 spans 13 amino acids. V shed 4 bases, J shed 8 bases, and the junction held 2 bases outside the gene matches. CDR3 bases: TGTGCTAGTGGTTCTAGCGGGAGCTATGAGCAGTTCTTC. It encodes CASGSSGSYEQFF.

The genes are TRBV5-1 and TRBJ1-1, with 10 bases fitting TRBD1. J was trimmed by 2 bases and V by 3 bases; bases with no gene match: 7. The CDR3 runs 16 residues. CDR1 is SGHRS, CDR2 YFSETQ, per germline. The CDR3 bases are TGCGCCAGCAGCTACGGACAGGGGGGAGGAAACACTGAAGCTTTCTTT. Protein product: CASSYGQGGGNTEAFF. Together with reference TRBV5-1 and TRBJ1-1, the CDR3 gives the full variable domain: KAGVTQTPRYLIKTRGQQVTLSCSPISGHRSVSWYQQTPGQGLQFLFEYFSETQRNKGNFPGRFSGRQFSNSRSEMNVSTLELGDSALYLCASSYGQGGGNTEAFFGQGTRLTVV.

This chain connects TRBV4-1 to TRBJ1-3, with D maybe TRBD1 (5 bases). Germline CDR1 is MGHRA and CDR2 is YSYEKL. V was cut by 1 base and J by 5 bases, with 21 bases left in between. This CDR3 region has 18 residues. The CDR3 protein is CASSQVVQGAGDRNTIYF. The DNA for the CDR3 is TGCGCCAGCAGCCAAGTCGTACAAGGGGCGGGAGACCGAAACACCATATATTTT.

Only a few counts were recorded for this clone. The CDR3 coding sequence is TGTGCCAGCAGCCGCAGGGGGTTGAGCTATGGCTACACCTTC. This encodes CASSRRGLSYGYTF. This chain uses TRBV7-2 with TRBJ1-2, with TRBD1 matching over 7 bases. V was clipped by 5 bases and J by 4 bases; unmatched bases: 7. CDR1 is SGHTA and CDR2 is FQGNSA in the germline V gene. CDR3 length: 14 amino acids.

The CDR3 here is CASSMGQAPPLFF. As DNA, the CDR3 is TGTGCCAGCAGTATGGGACAGGCGCCCCCCTTGTTTTTT. This chain uses TRBV12-3 or TRBV12-4 with TRBJ1-4, with 8 bases that match TRBD1. The CDR3 is 13 residues long. V shed 5 bases and J 15 bases; nucleotides not matched to a gene: 11.

The table lists this clone with a count of one. The genes are TRBV28 and TRBJ1-3, with unresolved D. Germline CDR1 is MDHEN and CDR2 is SYDVKM. The CDR3 is made up of 15 amino acids. Trimming took off 6 bases at V and 5 bases at J, with 17 bases between the two ends. The CDR3: CASSLPVAGRNTIYF. The CDR3 DNA reads TGTGCCAGCAGCCTTCCCGTAGCCGGGAGAAACACCATATATTTT.

This chain connects TRBV7-9 to TRBJ2-1; the D is unclear. V lost 3 bases to trimming and J lost 3 bases, with 6 bases between them. Per germline, CDR1 SEHNR and CDR2 FQNEAQ (reference sequence). This CDR3 has 13 amino acids. The CDR3 nucleotides read TGTGCCAGCAGCTTTGGTGGCTACAATGAGCAGTTCTTC. Encoded protein: CASSFGGYNEQFF.